These T cell receptor beta chains were read from a single sample in a study of blood T cell repertoires in COVID-19. The data were produced by immunoSEQ multiplex PCR, yet TCRdb's version contains in-frame clones alone and is incomplete. Of roughly 230,000 clones listed, roughly 89% are singletons. The sample was peripheral blood. The source is a woman in her fifties or sixties with COVID-19, enrolled during active disease. Each CDR3 is given with its conserved first and last residue. A D gene is named only where the DNA matches it firmly. Rows may omit the clone size; those that give it use once, few, many or a size class.

D	J	V	size	CDR3	DNA
TRBD2	TRBJ2-5	TRBV5-1	once	CASSGGTSGEETQYF	TGCGCCAGCTCGGGTGGGACTAGCGGGGAAGAGACCCAGTACTTC
NA	TRBJ2-7	TRBV5-1	NA	CASSGPSGEQYF	TGCGCCAGCAGCGGGCCATCCGGCGAGCAGTACTTC
NA	TRBJ1-1	TRBV19	NA	CASIRSFAEAFF	TGTGCCAGTATAAGAAGCTTCGCCGAAGCTTTCTTT
NA	TRBJ1-2	TRBV19	NA	CASSIGTLYGYTF	TGTGCCAGTAGTATCGGGACACTGTATGGCTACACCTTC
TRBD1	TRBJ1-1	TRBV4-3	NA	CASSGQVMNTEAFF	TGCGCCAGCTCAGGACAGGTAATGAACACTGAAGCTTTCTTT
NA	TRBJ2-1	TRBV6-5	NA	CASSPYGGAGNEQFF	TGTGCCAGCAGTCCCTATGGGGGGGCAGGGAATGAGCAGTTCTTC
NA	TRBJ1-2	TRBV9	once	CASSVDQGNYGYTF	TGTGCCAGCAGCGTAGATCAGGGTAACTATGGCTACACCTTC
TRBD1	TRBJ2-3	TRBV29-1	NA	CSVEDRGSTDTQYF	TGCAGCGTTGAGGACAGGGGGAGCACAGATACGCAGTATTTT
TRBD1	TRBJ1-2	TRBV9	NA	CASSVGQGARGYTF	TGTGCCAGCAGCGTAGGCCAGGGGGCCCGGGGCTACACCTTC
NA	TRBJ1-4	TRBV7-2	NA	CASSLVGAANEKLFF	TGTGCCAGCAGCTTAGTGGGGGCGGCTAATGAAAAACTGTTTTTT
TRBD2	TRBJ2-5	TRBV6-2/TRBV6-3	NA	CASSYRLAGGLRQETQYF	TGTGCCAGCAGTTACCGGCTAGCGGGGGGGCTGCGACAAGAGACCCAGTACTTC
TRBD1	TRBJ1-5	TRBV19	NA	CASSQGQGNSNQPQHF	TGTGCCAGTAGCCAAGGACAGGGGAATAGCAATCAGCCCCAGCATTTT
NA	TRBJ2-7	TRBV10-3	NA	CAISVREGPSSYEQYF	TGTGCCATCAGTGTCCGTGAGGGTCCCAGCTCCTACGAGCAGTACTTC
TRBD1	TRBJ2-7	TRBV27	NA	CASSKTGIPYEQYF	TGTGCCAGCAGTAAGACAGGGATCCCCTACGAGCAGTACTTC
NA	TRBJ2-5	TRBV29-1	NA	CSVEPRGFNGETQYF	TGCAGCGTGGAACCCAGGGGCTTTAACGGCGAGACCCAGTACTTC
NA	TRBJ2-2	TRBV13	NA	CASSDGMGTGELFF	TGTGCCAGCAGCGACGGGATGGGAACCGGGGAGCTGTTTTTT
NA	TRBJ2-3	TRBV5-4	NA	CASSLDRLSTDTQYF	TGTGCCAGCAGCTTGGACAGGCTGAGCACAGATACGCAGTATTTT
TRBD2	TRBJ2-1	TRBV4-2	NA	CASSQGVWLAGGNEQFF	TGTGCCAGCAGCCAAGGGGTGTGGCTAGCGGGGGGTAATGAGCAGTTCTTC
NA	TRBJ1-1	TRBV7-3	NA	CASSLELIASTEAFF	TGTGCCAGCAGCTTAGAGTTGATAGCGAGTACTGAAGCTTTCTTT
NA	TRBJ1-3	TRBV2	NA	CASRGRITGNTIYF	TGTGCCAGCAGGGGCAGGATCACTGGAAACACCATATATTTT
NA	TRBJ1-4	TRBV19	few	CASSMSGGNEKLFF	TGTGCCAGTAGTATGTCCGGGGGTAATGAAAAACTGTTTTTT
TRBD2	TRBJ2-3	TRBV5-1	once	CASSLRGGTRTDTQYF	TGCGCCAGCAGCTTGCGCGGGGGGACCCGCACAGATACGCAGTATTTT
NA	TRBJ1-1	TRBV19	NA	CASRARDKDTEAFF	TGTGCCAGTAGGGCCCGGGACAAAGACACTGAAGCTTTCTTT
TRBD1	TRBJ1-1	TRBV7-3	NA	CASSPPTGDKNTEAFF	TGTGCCAGCAGCCCGCCGACAGGGGATAAGAACACTGAAGCTTTCTTT